The rows below give T cell receptor beta chains drawn from one sample of a study of OX40 agonist ivuxolimab in advanced cancers. The table came from immunoSEQ multiplex PCR; TCRdb's copy has only in-frame clones and leaves some out. The sample has around 98,000 clones, 87% seen once. Sequenced here: CD4+ or CD8+ T cells sorted from blood, sampled in a trial of the OX40 agonist ivuxolimab. All receptors derive from an adult with an advanced solid tumor such as melanoma, head and neck, liver or kidney cancer. Each CDR3 is given with its conserved first and last residue. The D gene is left open where the match is weak. Some rows mark clone size as missing; the rest say once, few, many or name a class of expanded clone.

D gene,V gene,clone size,J gene,CDR3 protein,CDR3 DNA
.,TRBV2,.,TRBJ1-4,CASKGYQGDATNEKLFF,TGTGCCAGCAAGGGGTACCAAGGGGATGCAACTAATGAAAAACTGTTTTTT
TRBD1,TRBV19,.,TRBJ2-7,CASSNPGQATYEQYF,TGTGCCAGTAGTAATCCGGGACAGGCTACCTACGAGCAGTACTTC
TRBD2,TRBV5-6,.,TRBJ2-3,CASSGLLAGGPEDTQYF,TGTGCCAGCAGCGGACTGCTAGCGGGGGGGCCGGAAGATACGCAGTATTTT
TRBD2,TRBV10-3,.,TRBJ2-3,CATTSARNTDTQYF,TGTGCAACGACTAGCGCCAGAAACACAGATACGCAGTATTTT
TRBD1,TRBV27,once,TRBJ2-5,CASSRGQGAVEETQYF,TGTGCCAGCAGTCGGGGACAGGGGGCTGTGGAAGAGACCCAGTACTTC
TRBD1,TRBV5-1,.,TRBJ1-1,CASSQGTGGTEAFF,TGCGCCAGCAGCCAAGGGACAGGGGGGACTGAAGCTTTCTTT
.,TRBV5-6,.,TRBJ2-1,CASSRILGRTYNEQFF,TGTGCCAGCAGCCGCATCCTCGGCAGAACTTACAATGAGCAGTTCTTC
TRBD1,TRBV10-3,.,TRBJ1-2,CAISQPGQGTYGYTF,TGTGCCATCAGCCAACCCGGACAGGGGACCTATGGCTACACCTTC
.,TRBV19,once,TRBJ2-6,CASSPTGANVLTF,TGTGCCAGTAGTCCCACTGGGGCCAACGTCCTGACTTTC
.,TRBV11-3,.,TRBJ1-1,CASSFKAGEKAFF,TGTGCCAGCAGCTTTAAGGCAGGAGAAAAAGCTTTCTTT
.,TRBV7-8,.,TRBJ2-1,CASGAWDEQFF,TGTGCCAGCGGAGCATGGGATGAGCAGTTCTTC
.,TRBV6-6,.,TRBJ2-7,CASSYSPASSYEQYF,TGTGCCAGCAGTTACTCCCCTGCAAGCTCCTACGAGCAGTACTTC
TRBD1,TRBV28,.,TRBJ1-2,CASSEGQAYGYTF,TGTGCCAGCAGTGAGGGACAGGCCTATGGCTACACCTTC
.,TRBV10-3,.,TRBJ2-3,CAISETTTDTQYF,TGTGCCATCAGTGAGACGACCACAGATACGCAGTATTTT
.,TRBV6-1,few,TRBJ1-2,CASSEAVDRFNYGYTF,TGTGCCAGCAGTGAAGCGGTTGACAGATTTAACTATGGCTACACCTTC
TRBD2,TRBV10-1,.,TRBJ2-3,CASSGTSGATSTDTQYF,TGCGCCAGCAGTGGGACTAGTGGGGCGACTAGCACAGATACGCAGTATTTT
TRBD1,TRBV4-2,.,TRBJ2-2,CASSHPGQDTGELFF,TGTGCCAGCAGCCACCCGGGACAGGACACCGGGGAGCTGTTTTTT
TRBD1,TRBV6-5,.,TRBJ2-3,CASRRVVTGEDTQYF,TGTGCCAGCAGACGCGTTGTGACAGGGGAAGATACGCAGTATTTT
.,TRBV11-2,.,TRBJ1-2,CASSLDGHGMDGYTF,TGTGCCAGCAGCTTAGACGGACATGGAATGGATGGCTACACCTTC
TRBD1,TRBV5-8,.,TRBJ1-4,CASSLRQGDEKLFF,TGTGCCAGCAGCCTTCGACAGGGAGATGAAAAACTGTTTTTT
.,TRBV5-4,.,TRBJ2-1,CASSPDNNEQFF,TGTGCCAGCAGCCCCGACAACAATGAGCAGTTCTTC
TRBD1,TRBV7-2,.,TRBJ1-2,CASSQGQGAGGYGYTF,TGTGCCAGCAGCCAGGGACAGGGGGCAGGTGGCTATGGCTACACCTTC
.,TRBV7-9,.,TRBJ2-5,CASRGGQGETQYF,TGTGCCAGCAGAGGCGGCCAGGGGGAGACCCAGTACTTC
.,TRBV4-3,.,TRBJ2-7,CASSQDRDYEQYF,TGCGCCAGCAGCCAAGATAGAGACTACGAGCAGTACTTC
.,TRBV7-8,few,TRBJ1-2,CASSPFRVPIPSNYGYTF,TGTGCCAGCAGCCCCTTTCGGGTCCCCATCCCGTCTAACTATGGCTACACCTTC
.,TRBV18,.,TRBJ2-7,CASSPPSGSAYEQYF,TGTGCCAGCTCACCACCGAGTGGATCCGCCTACGAGCAGTACTTC
TRBD1,TRBV9,.,TRBJ1-2,CASSVGQAGNYGYTF,TGTGCCAGCAGCGTCGGACAGGCAGGGAACTATGGCTACACCTTC
.,TRBV18,.,TRBJ1-1,CASSPEASEAFF,TGTGCCAGCTCACCCGAGGCCTCTGAAGCTTTCTTT
.,TRBV7-2,.,TRBJ2-5,CASSSPPPRSQYF,TGTGCCAGCAGCTCCCCGCCCCCGCGGAGCCAGTACTTC
.,TRBV28,.,TRBJ2-7,CASSPPGYEQYF,TGTGCCAGCAGTCCCCCTGGTTACGAGCAGTACTTC